This T cell receptor (beta chain) is from a study of blood T cell repertoires in COVID-19. For the study at large: The samples span acute and convalescent COVID-19 from the United States, Italy and Spain.

Study processing details: Amplification of reference gene primers was used by the study to estimate nucleated cell counts. The repertoire was sequenced with immunoSEQ multiplex PCR; TCRdb's copy has only in-frame clones and lacks some. That table gives V, J and clone size, and the DNA gave D and trimming. Among over 150,000 clones listed, around 80% were seen once. Trimming cost V 6 bases and J 1 base, with 13 bases left between them. The CDR3 totals 15 residues. Per germline, CDR1 LNHDA and CDR2 SQIVND (reference sequence). The sequence was collected from a woman in her seventies who had recovered from COVID-19. The chain joins TRBV19 to TRBJ2-4, with D possibly being TRBD1 (6 bases). Material for sequencing was peripheral blood. DNA for the CDR3: TGTGCCAGTAGCCTGTACCAGGGGGCCAAAAACATTCAGTACTTC. Its translation is CASSLYQGAKNIQYF.